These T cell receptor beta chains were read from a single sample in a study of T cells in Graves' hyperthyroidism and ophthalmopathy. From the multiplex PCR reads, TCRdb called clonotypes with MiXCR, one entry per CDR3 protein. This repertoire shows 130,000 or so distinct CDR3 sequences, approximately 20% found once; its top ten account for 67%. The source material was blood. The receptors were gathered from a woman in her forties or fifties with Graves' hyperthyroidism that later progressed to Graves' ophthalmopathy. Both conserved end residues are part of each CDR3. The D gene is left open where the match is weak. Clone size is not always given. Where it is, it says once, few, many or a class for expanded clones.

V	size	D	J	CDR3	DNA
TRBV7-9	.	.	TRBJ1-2	CASSLDRVLNYGYTF	TGTGCCAGCAGCTTAGACAGGGTCCTCAACTATGGCTACACCTTC
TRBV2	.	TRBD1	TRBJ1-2	CASRAGQEGYGYTF	TGTGCCAGCAGGGCGGGACAGGAAGGGTATGGCTACACCTTC
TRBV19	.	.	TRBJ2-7	CASSIGQAYEQYF	TGTGCCAGTAGCATAGGCCAGGCCTACGAGCAGTACTTC
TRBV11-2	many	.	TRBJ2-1	CASTHYNEQFF	TGTGCCAGCACTCACTACAATGAGCAGTTCTTC
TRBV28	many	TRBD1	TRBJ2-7	CASRTTGKGSYEQYF	TGTGCCAGCAGGACGACAGGGAAGGGCTCCTACGAGCAGTACTTC
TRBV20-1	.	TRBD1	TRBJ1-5	CSASSGGAQPQHF	TGCAGTGCTAGCTCAGGGGGCGCGCAGCCCCAGCATTTT
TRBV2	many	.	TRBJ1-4	CASSEAHGFSNEKLFF	TGTGCCAGCAGTGAAGCGCACGGGTTCTCTAATGAAAAACTGTTTTTT
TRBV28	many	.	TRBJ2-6	CASRLGGSGANVLTF	TGTGCCAGCAGGCTCGGGGGCTCTGGGGCCAACGTCCTGACTTTC
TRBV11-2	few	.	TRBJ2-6	CASSLRRSGANVLTF	TGTGCCAGCAGCTTACGACGCTCTGGGGCCAACGTCCTGACTTTC
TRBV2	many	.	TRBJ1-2	CASSGAGSKNYGYTF	TGTGCCAGCAGTGGGGCAGGGAGTAAGAACTATGGCTACACCTTC
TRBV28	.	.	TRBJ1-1	CASSVYGNTEAFF	TGTGCCAGCAGTGTCTACGGGAACACTGAAGCTTTCTTT
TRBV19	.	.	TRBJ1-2	CASSIDGLANYGYTF	TGTGCCAGTAGTATTGATGGTCTGGCTAACTATGGCTACACCTTC
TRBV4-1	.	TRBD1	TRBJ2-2	CASSQEWGTGRGAGELFF	TGCGCCAGCAGCCAAGAATGGGGGACAGGGAGAGGGGCCGGGGAGCTGTTTTTT
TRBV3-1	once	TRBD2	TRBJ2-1	CATWTSGRSEQFF	TGTGCCACCTGGACTAGCGGGAGGAGTGAGCAGTTCTTC
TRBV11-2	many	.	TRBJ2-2	CARTRLGRGGELFF	TGTGCCAGGACCCGACTAGGCAGGGGCGGGGAGCTGTTTTTT
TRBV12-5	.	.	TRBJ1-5	CASALGGLNQPQHF	TGTGCCAGTGCCCTGGGCGGACTCAATCAGCCCCAGCATTTT
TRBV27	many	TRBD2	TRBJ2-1	CASSLLAGDYNEQFF	TGTGCCAGCAGTTTACTAGCGGGAGATTACAATGAGCAGTTCTTC
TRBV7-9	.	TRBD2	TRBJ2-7	CASSLAASGLYEQYF	TGTGCCAGCAGCTTAGCGGCTAGCGGGCTCTACGAGCAGTACTTC
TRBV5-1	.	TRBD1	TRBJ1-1	CASSFKAGQGGNTEAFF	TGCGCCAGCAGCTTTAAGGCCGGACAGGGGGGGAACACTGAAGCTTTCTTT
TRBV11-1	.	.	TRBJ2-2	CASSHASGELFF	TGTGCCAGCAGCCACGCTTCCGGGGAGCTGTTTTTT